These T cell receptor beta chains were read from a single sample in a study of control samples from healthy donors and cancer patients. Libraries were prepared by immunoSEQ multiplex PCR; TCRdb keeps only in-frame clonotypes and omits some of them. The sample records fewer than 200,000 clones, 96% being singletons. The sample was blood. The receptors originated from a woman aged 30 to 39 in good health. CDR3s include the opening cysteine and the closing phenylalanine or tryptophan. D genes are given only for firm matches. Clone size, where shown, is once, few, many, or a class for clones that have expanded.

NA TRBJ1-4 TRBV2 TRBD1 TGTGCCAGCTTCCCGGGACAGGGGGGTGAAAAACTGTTTTTT CASFPGQGGEKLFF
NA TRBJ1-3 TRBV28 NA TGTGCCAGCAGTTTATTGGCCCTCCGATGGGCGGATAAAGCTGGAAACACCATATATTTT CASSLLALRWADKAGNTIYF
NA TRBJ2-3 TRBV15 TRBD2 TGTGCCACCGACGGGGGGTTCGGAAGGTCAGATACGCAGTATTTT CATDGGFGRSDTQYF
NA TRBJ1-5 TRBV3-1/TRBV3-2 NA TGTGCCAGCAGCCATGGACGCTTCCTGGGTTATCAGCCCCAGCATTTT CASSHGRFLGYQPQHF
NA TRBJ1-3 TRBV4-1 NA TGCGCCAGCAGCCAAGTTGCCGGACCGGACACGACTGGAAACACCATATATTTT CASSQVAGPDTTGNTIYF
NA TRBJ2-2 TRBV19 TRBD1 TGTGCCAGTAGTTCCTGGGGGACAGGGACCACCGGGGAGCTGTTTTTT CASSSWGTGTTGELFF
NA TRBJ1-6 TRBV30 NA TGTGCTTGGCGGGCCAGCTCCTATAATTCACCCCTCCACTTT CAWRASSYNSPLHF
NA TRBJ2-7 TRBV18 NA TGTGCCAGCTCACCACGGGGGAGCTCCTACGAGCAGTACTTC CASSPRGSSYEQYF
NA TRBJ2-5 TRBV12-3/TRBV12-4 NA TGTGCCAGCAGTTTAGGGGAGACCCAGTACTTC CASSLGETQYF
NA TRBJ1-1 TRBV5-1 TRBD1 TGCGCCAGCAGTTTCGGGACAGGGGGCTCTGGCACTGAAGCTTTCTTT CASSFGTGGSGTEAFF
NA TRBJ1-2 TRBV2 NA TGTGCCAGCAGTGAAAAATGGCCTTTAATTGGGGGCTACACCTTC CASSEKWPLIGGYTF
few TRBJ1-5 TRBV2 NA TGTGCCAGCAGCGTTGACAGGCATCAGCCCCAGCATTTT CASSVDRHQPQHF
NA TRBJ2-7 TRBV5-4 NA TGTGCCAGCAGCTTGACGGGGGATAAGTCCTACGAGCAGTACTTC CASSLTGDKSYEQYF
NA TRBJ2-5 TRBV29-1 TRBD1 TGCAGCACCCAGACAGGGAATAGAGAGACCCAGTACTTC CSTQTGNRETQYF
NA TRBJ2-4 TRBV30 NA TGTGCCTGGAGTGTACAAGGGAGAGGGGCCAAAAACATTCAGTACTTC CAWSVQGRGAKNIQYF
NA TRBJ1-5 TRBV3-1/TRBV3-2 NA TGTGCCAGCAGCCAAGATGGTGCCTATCAGCCCCAGCATTTT CASSQDGAYQPQHF
NA TRBJ2-1 TRBV6-5 TRBD1 TGTGCCAGCACTCCGGGACAGGTGATTAATGAGCAGTTCTTC CASTPGQVINEQFF
NA TRBJ2-5 TRBV30 TRBD2 TGTGCCTGGAGTGTAGGACTAGCGGTAACGCAAGAGACCCAGTACTTC CAWSVGLAVTQETQYF
once TRBJ1-1 TRBV13 NA TGTGCCAGCAGCTTAGAAGTCAACTTGAACACTGAAGCTTTCTTT CASSLEVNLNTEAFF
NA TRBJ2-5 TRBV7-2 NA TGTGCCAGCAGCTTAGGAGGCTTTGACAGGCCTCAAGAGACCCAGTACTTC CASSLGGFDRPQETQYF
NA TRBJ1-1 TRBV27 NA TGTGCCAGCAGTTTCCAGGACACTGGCACTGAAGCTTTCTTT CASSFQDTGTEAFF
NA TRBJ2-6 TRBV16 NA TGTGCCAGCAGCCAATCACGAGGCTCTGGGGCCAACGTCCTGACTTTC CASSQSRGSGANVLTF
NA TRBJ1-6 TRBV3-1/TRBV3-2 NA TGTGCCAGCAGCCAACCAGAGTCTAATTCACCCCTCCACTTT CASSQPESNSPLHF
NA TRBJ1-5 TRBV27 TRBD1 TGTGCCAGCAGTCCGGGACAGGTCCAGCAGCCCCAGCATTTT CASSPGQVQQPQHF